What follows are 29 T cell receptor beta chains derived from one specimen sequenced in a study of blood T cell repertoires in COVID-19. Clones were sequenced by immunoSEQ multiplex PCR, and TCRdb holds only the in-frame ones, with some missing. This table has under 110,000 clones, approximately 92% appearing once. Sequenced input: peripheral blood. The receptor source for this set is a man aged 45-65 years with active COVID-19.

This clone was seen a handful of times. The V gene is TRBV9, the J gene TRBJ1-3; maybe TRBD1 (6 bases). V was clipped by 0 bases and J by 0 bases, with 13 bases between them. Germline CDR1 and CDR2: SGDLS and YYNGEE. This CDR3 is 17 amino acids long. CDR3 bases: TGTGCCAGCAGCGTAGAGCCGAGGGACAACTCTGGAAACACCATATATTTT. This gives the protein CASSVEPRDNSGNTIYF.

The V call is TRBV11-2, the J call TRBJ2-2; D might be TRBD1 (6 bases). The germline gives CDR1 SGHAT, CDR2 FQNNGV. The CDR3 extends over 15 amino acids. V lost 5 bases and J 2 bases, leaving 12 bases between the germline ends. Written as DNA, the CDR3 is TGTGCCAGCAGCACGAGGGGGACCAACACCGGGGAGCTGTTTTTT. Encoded protein: CASSTRGTNTGELFF. Full variable domain (remainder filled in from reference TRBV11-2 and TRBJ2-2): EAGVAQSPRYKIIEKRQSVAFWCNPISGHATLYWYQQILGQGPKLLIQFQNNGVVDDSQLPKDRFSAERLKGVDSTLKIQPAKLEDSAVYLCASSTRGTNTGELFFGEGSRLTVL.

The genes are TRBV7-2 and TRBJ1-2; 9 bases agree with TRBD1. The CDR3 spans 16 residues. Germline V lookup: CDR1 SGHTA, CDR2 FQGNSA. The V gene end was trimmed by 5 bases and the J gene end by 8 bases; junction bases not matched to a gene: 15. In nucleotides, the CDR3 is TGTGCCAGCAGCGCGGATAGTGTGTGGGACAGGGACGGCTACACCTTC. Translated: CASSADSVWDRDGYTF.

This clone is judged medium-sized (0.01 to 0.1%). V gene TRBV28 combines with J gene TRBJ2-2; D possibly corresponds to TRBD2 (6 bases). V dropped 3 bases and J dropped 4 bases, with 9 bases sitting between them. Germline CDR1 MDHEN, CDR2 SYDVKM. This CDR3 is built from 14 residues. This CDR3 reads CASSFGGSTGELFF. Here the CDR3 DNA reads TGTGCCAGCAGTTTCGGGGGATCCACCGGGGAGCTGTTTTTT.

CDR3 bases: TGTGCCAGCAGCCAAGCCACAGTTGGAAACACCATATATTTT. It specifies CASSQATVGNTIYF. The rearrangement links TRBV3-1 (or the pseudogene TRBV3-2) to TRBJ1-3; D remains unclear. The CDR3 contains 14 residues. The V end lost 1 base, the J end lost 3 bases, and 7 bases lay between the germline ends. Germline lookup yields CDR1 LGHDT and CDR2 YNNKEL (reference sequence).

This clone has only a few counts. V and J are TRBV2 and TRBJ2-2; D is ambiguous. V gave up 2 bases and J gave up 7 bases, with 11 bases separating them. Germline CDR1 reads SNHLY; CDR2 reads FYNNEI. The CDR3 runs to 14 residues. The CDR3 region has the DNA TGTGCCAGCAGTGAACAGGCCCAAGGCGGGGAGCTGTTTTTT. It encodes CASSEQAQGGELFF. The variable domain in full, with the rest retrieved from reference TRBV2 and TRBJ2-2, is EPEVTQTPSHQVTQMGQEVILRCVPISNHLYFYWYRQILGQKVEFLVSFYNNEISEKSEIFDDQFSVERPDGSNFTLKIRSTKLEDSAMYFCASSEQAQGGELFFGEGSRLTVL.

The CDR3 spells CAWSGGLAGKTSTDTQYF. In nucleotides, the CDR3 is TGTGCCTGGAGTGGGGGACTAGCGGGTAAAACTAGCACAGATACGCAGTATTTT. The J gene is TRBJ2-3, the V gene TRBV30; TRBD2 agrees at 12 bases. CDR1 is GTSNPN, CDR2 SVGIG, per germline (reference sequence). CDR3 length equals 18 residues. V shed 1 base, J shed 0 bases, and the junction held 8 bases outside the gene matches. Looking up the rest from reference TRBV30 and TRBJ2-3 gives the full variable domain: SQTIHQWPATLVQPVGSPLSLECTVEGTSNPNLYWYRQAAGRGLQLLFYSVGIGQISSEVPQNLSASRPQDRQFILSSKKLLLSDSGFYLCAWSGGLAGKTSTDTQYFGPGTRLTVL.

The J gene is TRBJ1-5, the V gene TRBV20-1, with D tentatively TRBD1 (6 bases). Germline values: CDR1 DFQATT, CDR2 SNEGSKA (reference sequence). The CDR3 has 13 amino acids. Trimming took off 3 bases at V and 5 bases at J, with 11 bases between the two ends. CDR3 in amino acids: CSASGTSYQPQHF. CDR3 nucleotides: TGCAGTGCTAGTGGGACATCTTATCAGCCCCAGCATTTT.

The V call is TRBV5-6, the J call TRBJ1-4, with 7 positions matching TRBD1. The CDR3 has 15 amino acids. Unmatched junction bases numbered 9, after V lost 7 bases and J lost 3 bases. Looked up from germline, CDR1 is SGHDT and CDR2 is YYEEEE. The CDR3 region has the DNA TGTGCCAGCGGTACCACAGGGGTTTCTAATGAAAAACTGTTTTTT. It is translated as CASGTTGVSNEKLFF.

V gene TRBV18 combines with J gene TRBJ2-5; 7 bases line up with TRBD2. Germline CDR1 is KGHSH and CDR2 is LQKENI. CDR3 length equals 14 residues. V lost 4 bases and J lost 0; bases outside the gene matches: 2. CDR3 nucleotides: TGTGCCAGCTCACGGAGCGGGGACCAAGAGACCCAGTACTTC. This codes for CASSRSGDQETQYF. Full variable domain (rest looked up from reference TRBV18 and TRBJ2-5): NAGVMQNPRHLVRRRGQEARLRCSPMKGHSHVYWYRQLPEEGLKFMVYLQKENIIDESGMPKERFSAEFPKEGPSILRIQQVVRGDSAAYFCASSRSGDQETQYFGPGTRLLVL.

The V call is TRBV6-2 or TRBV6-3, the J call TRBJ1-3; D perhaps matches TRBD1 (5 bases). Germline V gives CDR1 MNHEY, CDR2 SVGEGT. V gave up 0 bases and J gave up 0 bases, with 9 bases separating them. The CDR3 runs 16 residues. CDR3 sequence: CASSYSWGPSGNTIYF. The CDR3 DNA is TGTGCCAGCAGTTACTCGTGGGGCCCCTCTGGAAACACCATATATTTT.

This sequence joins TRBV4-1 and TRBJ2-1; TRBD1 aligns across 7 bases. The trim removed 0 bases at V and 4 bases at J, leaving 3 bases unmatched. The V gene's germline CDR1 is MGHRA and CDR2 YSYEKL. The CDR3 totals 15 residues. In DNA, the CDR3 is TGCGCCAGCAGCCAAGAGGGACAGAAGTACAATGAGCAGTTCTTC. Protein product: CASSQEGQKYNEQFF.

The chain couples TRBV7-9 to TRBJ1-4, with a tentative D call TRBD1 (6 bases). This CDR3 has 15 residues. V was shortened by 5 bases and J by 5 bases, with 15 bases between the two germline ends. From germline, CDR1 is SEHNR and CDR2 FQNEAQ (reference sequence). This CDR3 is CASSLTGTNNEKLFF. The CDR3, as DNA: TGTGCCAGCAGCCTCACCGGGACAAACAATGAAAAACTGTTTTTT.

This clone was seen only once. CDR3 sequence: CASSARTGEDEKLFF. As DNA, the CDR3 is TGTGCCAGCAGCGCGCGGACAGGGGAAGACGAAAAACTGTTTTTT. The chain has TRBV9 and TRBJ1-4; 9 bases line up with TRBD1. The V gene's germline CDR1 is SGDLS and CDR2 YYNGEE. V shed 3 bases, J shed 8 bases, and the junction held 8 bases outside the gene matches. This CDR3 region has 15 residues.

The chain has TRBV2 and TRBJ2-4; 8 bases line up with TRBD2. Per germline, CDR1 SNHLY and CDR2 FYNNEI. The V gene end was trimmed by 7 bases and the J gene end by 3 bases; junction bases not matched to a gene: 20. The CDR3 has 19 amino acids. The CDR3 sequence is CASMGASGLFRSVKNIQYF. The CDR3 DNA reads TGTGCCAGCATGGGGGCTAGCGGGCTGTTTCGGTCCGTCAAAAACATTCAGTACTTC.

The chain joins TRBV11-2 to TRBJ2-1; possible D gene TRBD2, 6 bases. Deletions cut 1 base from V and 1 base from J, with 17 bases between. The CDR3 is 18 residues long. Germline values: CDR1 SGHAT, CDR2 FQNNGV. This CDR3 is CASSLVGSGLASYNEQFF. CDR3 DNA sequence: TGTGCCAGCAGCTTAGTGGGCAGCGGGTTGGCTTCCTACAATGAGCAGTTCTTC. The whole variable domain, filled in from reference TRBV11-2 and TRBJ2-1, reads EAGVAQSPRYKIIEKRQSVAFWCNPISGHATLYWYQQILGQGPKLLIQFQNNGVVDDSQLPKDRFSAERLKGVDSTLKIQPAKLEDSAVYLCASSLVGSGLASYNEQFFGPGTRLTVL.

J is TRBJ2-7 and V is TRBV27, with D unresolved. CDR1 MNHEY and CDR2 SMNVEV come from the germline V gene (reference sequence). Trimming removed 3 bases from V and 0 bases from J, with 6 bases in between. The CDR3 loop spans 13 amino acids. The CDR3 loop is CASSFRPSYEQYF. DNA for the CDR3: TGTGCCAGCAGTTTCAGGCCCTCCTACGAGCAGTACTTC.

The chain is built from TRBV28 and TRBJ2-3, with 7 bases aligning to TRBD2. CDR3 size: 14 residues. Germline V lookup: CDR1 MDHEN, CDR2 SYDVKM. V trimming: 5 bases; J trimming: 4 bases; junction bases outside the gene matches: 6. CDR3 sequence reads: CASSLWGRADTQYF. The CDR3 nucleotides read TGTGCCAGCAGTCTTTGGGGGAGGGCAGATACGCAGTATTTT.

CDR3 in amino acids: CASSLARVGANVLTF. CDR3 DNA sequence: TGTGCCAGCAGCCTCGCGAGGGTCGGGGCCAACGTCCTGACTTTC. The genes are TRBV7-9 and TRBJ2-6, with D tentatively TRBD2 (5 bases). The germline gives CDR1 SEHNR, CDR2 FQNEAQ (reference sequence). V gave up 5 bases and J gave up 4 bases, with 12 bases separating them. This CDR3 is 15 amino acids long.

The chain has TRBV19 and TRBJ1-2; 8 bases fit TRBD1. The CDR3 is 12 residues long. J lost 3 bases, V lost 11 bases, and 5 bases had no gene match. Germline V gene sequence: CDR1 LNHDA, CDR2 SQIVND (reference sequence). CDR3 in amino acids: CAALTGDYGYTF. For the CDR3, the DNA is TGTGCCGCCCTGACAGGGGACTATGGCTACACCTTC.

This clone was detected only once. The V and J genes are TRBV27 and TRBJ2-7; 7 bases map to TRBD1. The length of the CDR3 is 17 residues. V trimming: 3 bases; J trimming: 6 bases; junction bases outside the gene matches: 17. CDR1 is MNHEY, CDR2 SMNVEV, per germline (reference sequence). CDR3 in DNA: TGTGCCAGCAGTTTTCTCCCCGGGTCGGCGACAGGGCGCGAGCAGTACTTC. It specifies CASSFLPGSATGREQYF.

The chain recombines TRBV6-5 with TRBJ1-3, with D tentatively TRBD1 (6 bases). Looked up from germline, CDR1 is MNHEY and CDR2 is SVGAGI. This CDR3 region has 14 residues. V shed 10 bases and J shed 4 bases, with 17 bases lying between them. CDR3 in amino acids: CAILGQRQGNTIYF. The CDR3 region has the DNA TGTGCCATCCTAGGACAGCGGCAAGGAAACACCATATATTTT.

The chain employs TRBV3-1 (or the pseudogene TRBV3-2) and TRBJ2-7; 7 nucleotides match TRBD2. This CDR3 is built from 14 residues. Unmatched junction bases numbered 8, after V lost 7 bases and J lost 2 bases. Per the germline V gene, CDR1 is LGHDT and CDR2 is YNNKEL (reference sequence). CDR3 sequence: CASKIGLGAYEQYF. CDR3 bases: TGTGCCAGCAAGATAGGACTAGGAGCCTACGAGCAGTACTTC.

CDR3 DNA: TGTGCCAGCATCGAAGGAGGAGCGGGAGGGATTCAAGAGACCCAGTACTTC. Translation gives CASIEGGAGGIQETQYF. V is TRBV2 and J is TRBJ2-5; TRBD2 agrees at 10 bases. The V gene's germline CDR1 is SNHLY and CDR2 FYNNEI. This CDR3 has 17 residues. V was pared by 7 bases and J by 2 bases, with 13 bases of the junction left unmatched.

The chain employs TRBV15 and TRBJ2-5; 14 bases align to TRBD2. The trim removed 0 bases at V and 5 bases at J, leaving 8 bases unmatched. The V gene's germline CDR1 is LNHNV and CDR2 YYDKDF (reference sequence). CDR3 size: 18 residues. The CDR3 coding sequence is TGTGCCACCAGCAGAGATCGGGGGACTAGCGGGAGTTTGGAGACCCAGTACTTC. Protein: CATSRDRGTSGSLETQYF.

J is TRBJ1-5 and V is TRBV18; D possibly corresponds to TRBD1 (5 bases). CDR1 is KGHSH, CDR2 LQKENI, per germline. This CDR3 spans 12 amino acids. Between the trimmed V and J ends, which lost 6 bases and 6 bases, there was a span of 9 bases. DNA for the CDR3: TGTGCCAGCTCGACCGGGGGTCAGCCCCAGCATTTT. Translated, it gives CASSTGGQPQHF.

This sequence joins TRBV18 and TRBJ2-3; 8 bases agree with TRBD2. This CDR3 spans 16 amino acids. The J segment lost 5 bases and the V segment lost 4 bases, leaving 11 bases of the junction unmatched. Germline V gene lookup returns CDR1 KGHSH and CDR2 LQKENI. The CDR3, as DNA: TGTGCCAGCTCACGAGCCGGGACTAGGATTAAAGATACGCAGTATTTT. Translated, it gives CASSRAGTRIKDTQYF. The complete variable domain, with remaining parts taken from reference TRBV18 and TRBJ2-3, reads NAGVMQNPRHLVRRRGQEARLRCSPMKGHSHVYWYRQLPEEGLKFMVYLQKENIIDESGMPKERFSAEFPKEGPSILRIQQVVRGDSAAYFCASSRAGTRIKDTQYFGPGTRLTVL.

This clone was recorded once. The gene calls are TRBV30 and TRBJ2-1, with a weak D call TRBD1 (6 bases). The CDR3 has 14 residues. The V end was cut by 3 bases, the J end by 9 bases, with 18 bases between. From germline, CDR1 is GTSNPN and CDR2 SVGIG (reference sequence). DNA of the CDR3: TGTGCCTGGAGCCGAGACCCAGGGGCGGGTGAGCAGTTCTTC. This translates into CAWSRDPGAGEQFF.

V usage is TRBV19 and J usage is TRBJ2-7; D uncertain. Germline CDR1 is LNHDA and CDR2 is SQIVND (reference sequence). CDR3 length equals 15 residues. V was pared by 4 bases and J by 2 bases, with 15 bases between. This CDR3 reads CASSKLLGSTYEQYF. CDR3 DNA sequence: TGTGCCAGTAGTAAGCTTCTGGGCAGTACCTACGAGCAGTACTTC.